A single sample gave rise to the 15 T cell receptor beta chains below, sequenced in a study of cytomegalovirus exposure and HLA in healthy donors (dated by TCRdb to about 2017). The method behind the library was the immunoSEQ multiplex PCR assay. A mixture of 60 forward primers for TCR Vbeta segments and 13 reverse primers for TCR Jbeta segments was used in the multiplex PCR. TCRdb holds this immuneACCESS table with in-frame rearrangements only. Some clones are missing; in checked studies, unresolved V genes explain under half, and the rest has no known cause. Here the sample has 100,000 to 120,000 clones; 60% to 80% occur a single time. About 8.6% of the sample comes from the top ten. The sequenced sample was PBMCs. These receptors were taken from a man aged 18 to 30 in good health and CMV-seropositive.

This clone was seen only once. The genes are TRBV30 and TRBJ2-5, with a tentative D call TRBD2 (5 bases). The V gene's germline CDR1 is GTSNPN and CDR2 SVGIG (reference sequence). V dropped 0 bases and J dropped 5 bases, with 7 bases sitting between them. The CDR3 has 12 amino acids. The CDR3 sequence: CAWSVLGETQYF. The CDR3 DNA follows: TGTGCCTGGAGTGTACTAGGGGAGACCCAGTACTTC.

CDR3 bases: TGTGCCAGCAGCGTAGGCGGGCGTAATGAAAAACTGTTTTTT. Translation gives CASSVGGRNEKLFF. The gene calls are TRBV9 and TRBJ1-4; D unclear. V shed 0 bases and J shed 4 bases, with 7 bases lying between them. Germline lookup yields CDR1 SGDLS and CDR2 YYNGEE. The CDR3 consists of 14 residues.

CDR3 loop: CSAGQGRYAFF. In nucleotides, the CDR3 is TGCAGTGCTGGACAGGGGCGGTACGCTTTCTTT. The chain combines TRBV20-1 with TRBJ1-1; 9 positions agree with TRBD1. The germline V gene encodes CDR1 DFQATT and CDR2 SNEGSKA (reference sequence). There are 11 residues in the CDR3. Germline trimming cut 5 bases from V and 11 bases from J; bases unmatched to any gene: 6.

The V and J genes are TRBV19 and TRBJ2-5; TRBD2 agrees at 13 bases. With 8 bases clipped from V and 5 bases from J, the junction kept 8 bases outside the gene matches. Germline CDR1 LNHDA, CDR2 SQIVND (reference sequence). The CDR3 is 15 residues long. The CDR3 coding sequence is TGTGCCAGTGGGGGACTAGCGGGGAGCGGCGAGACCCAGTACTTC. Its translation: CASGGLAGSGETQYF. The full variable domain, completed using reference TRBV19 and TRBJ2-5, is DGGITQSPKYLFRKEGQNVTLSCEQNLNHDAMYWYRQDPGQGLRLIYYSQIVNDFQKGDIAEGYSVSREKKESFPLTVTSAQKNPTAFYLCASGGLAGSGETQYFGPGTRLLVL.

The CDR3 sequence is CARNKDSSYEQYF. CDR3 in DNA: TGTGCCAGAAACAAAGACAGCTCCTACGAGCAGTACTTC. This rearrangement joins TRBV2 to TRBJ2-7; D is possibly TRBD1 (5 bases). Trimming shortened V by 9 bases and J by 0 bases, and 12 bases separated the two germline ends. Per the germline V gene, CDR1 is SNHLY and CDR2 is FYNNEI. This CDR3 is built from 13 residues.

The chain joins TRBV2 to TRBJ1-2, with 7 positions matching TRBD1. The germline V gene encodes CDR1 SNHLY and CDR2 FYNNEI. V was clipped by 6 bases and J by 1 base; unmatched bases: 11. This CDR3 spans 16 amino acids. CDR3 residues: CASRDPGQSLNYGYTF. CDR3 in DNA: TGTGCCAGCAGAGACCCGGGACAGAGCCTTAACTATGGCTACACCTTC. Using reference TRBV2 and TRBJ1-2 for the parts outside the CDR3, the full variable domain is EPEVTQTPSHQVTQMGQEVILRCVPISNHLYFYWYRQILGQKVEFLVSFYNNEISEKSEIFDDQFSVERPDGSNFTLKIRSTKLEDSAMYFCASRDPGQSLNYGYTFGSGTRLTVV.

In this sample, this clone turned up a few times. The V gene is TRBV11-2, the J gene TRBJ2-2; the match to TRBD1 covers 7 bases. CDR3 length: 16 residues. Germline assignment: CDR1 SGHAT and CDR2 FQNNGV. J lost 7 bases, V lost 1 base, and 9 bases had no gene match. CDR3 loop: CASSLVRRGPNGELFF. The CDR3 DNA reads TGTGCCAGCAGCTTAGTGAGAAGGGGGCCGAACGGGGAGCTGTTTTTT.

The chain links TRBV5-1 to TRBJ1-1, with 7 bases that match TRBD1. V dropped 0 bases and J dropped 10; count of bases not matched to a gene: 6. The CDR3 has 13 amino acids. The germline V gene has CDR1 SGHRS and CDR2 YFSETQ. The CDR3 is CASSLGQGMGAFF. The CDR3 DNA reads as TGCGCCAGCAGCTTGGGACAGGGTATGGGAGCTTTCTTT.

The rearrangement joins TRBV28 to TRBJ1-1; tentatively, D is TRBD1 (5 bases). Germline CDR1 MDHEN, CDR2 SYDVKM. Trimming left V 6 bases short and J 1 base short, with 18 bases between. The CDR3 consists of 16 residues. The CDR3 loop is CASSLGGVGTNTEAFF. The CDR3 bases are TGTGCCAGCAGCTTAGGAGGGGTAGGGACGAACACTGAAGCTTTCTTT.

In this sample, this clone turned up once. V is TRBV7-2 and J is TRBJ2-3, with D unresolved. V dropped 2 bases and J dropped 4 bases, with 16 bases sitting between them. Germline CDR1 is SGHTA and CDR2 is FQGNSA. CDR3 length: 16 amino acids. The CDR3 nucleotides read TGTGCCAGCAGCTTAATGCCTCAGGCGATGGCAGATACGCAGTATTTT. It codes for CASSLMPQAMADTQYF.

The V and J genes are TRBV5-8 and TRBJ1-3; D is perhaps TRBD1 (5 bases). V shed 2 bases and J shed 4 bases, with 10 bases lying between them. CDR3 length equals 14 residues. Germline assignment: CDR1 SGHTS and CDR2 YDEGEE. The CDR3 spells CASSFQGSGNTIYF. In nucleotides, the CDR3 is TGTGCCAGCAGCTTTCAGGGATCCGGAAACACCATATATTTT.

The J gene is TRBJ1-2, the V gene TRBV6-6; 9 positions agree with TRBD1. Per germline, CDR1 MNHNY and CDR2 SVGAGI (reference sequence). Trimming removed 7 bases from V and 3 bases from J; junction bases left unmatched: 9. This CDR3 comprises 15 residues. This CDR3 reads CASKGGQGRDYGYTF. For the CDR3, the DNA is TGTGCCAGCAAAGGGGGACAGGGTCGCGACTATGGCTACACCTTC.

The rearrangement uses TRBV29-1 and TRBJ1-4; 7 bases are a match to TRBD1. The CDR3 loop spans 13 amino acids. The V gene's germline CDR1 is SQVTM and CDR2 ANQGSEA. Trimming cost V 3 bases and J 8 bases; bases outside gene matches: 6. The CDR3 coding sequence is TGCAGCGTTGATCAGGGGGTCGGCGAAAAACTGTTTTTT. Translating gives CSVDQGVGEKLFF.

The chain recombines TRBV28 with TRBJ1-2; D uncertain. CDR1 is MDHEN, CDR2 SYDVKM, per germline. V lost 7 bases, J lost 1 base, and 19 bases lay in between. The CDR3 totals 16 residues. CDR3 bases: TGTGCCAGCACCCTAAACGGACGGAGGATTAACTATGGCTACACCTTC. Protein product: CASTLNGRRINYGYTF.

This sequence joins TRBV9 and TRBJ1-2, with 7 bases lining up with TRBD1. Looked up from germline, CDR1 is SGDLS and CDR2 is YYNGEE. This CDR3 spans 14 amino acids. Trimming took 3 bases from V and 8 from J; bases not matched to a gene: 10. The CDR3 DNA follows: TGTGCCAGCAGCGCCCAACCAGGGGGAAAGGGCTACACCTTC. Its translation is CASSAQPGGKGYTF. The full variable domain, completed using reference TRBV9 and TRBJ1-2, is DSGVTQTPKHLITATGQRVTLRCSPRSGDLSVYWYQQSLDQGLQFLIQYYNGEERAKGNILERFSAQQFPDLHSELNLSSLELGDSALYFCASSAQPGGKGYTFGSGTRLTVV.